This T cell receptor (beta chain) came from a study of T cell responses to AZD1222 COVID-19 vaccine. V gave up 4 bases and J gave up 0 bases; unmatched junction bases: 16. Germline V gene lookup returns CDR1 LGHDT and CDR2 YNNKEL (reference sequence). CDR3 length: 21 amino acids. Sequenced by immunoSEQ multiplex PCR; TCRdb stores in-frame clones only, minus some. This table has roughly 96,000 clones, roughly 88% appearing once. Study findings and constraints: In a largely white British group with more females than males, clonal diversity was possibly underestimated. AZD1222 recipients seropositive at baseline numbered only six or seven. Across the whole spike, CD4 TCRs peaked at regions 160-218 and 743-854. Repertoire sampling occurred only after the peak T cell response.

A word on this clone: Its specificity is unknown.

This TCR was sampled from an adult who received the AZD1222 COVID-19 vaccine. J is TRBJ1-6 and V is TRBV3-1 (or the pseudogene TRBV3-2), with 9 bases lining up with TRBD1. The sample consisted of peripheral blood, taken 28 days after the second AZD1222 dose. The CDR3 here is CASSLQPGQGLFGSYNSPLHF. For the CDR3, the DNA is TGTGCCAGCAGCCTCCAGCCGGGACAGGGATTATTTGGCTCCTATAATTCACCCCTCCACTTT.